This entry lists 24 T cell receptor beta chains sequenced from one sample in a study of OX40 agonist ivuxolimab in advanced cancers. The protocol was immunoSEQ multiplex PCR, while the TCRdb copy is restricted to in-frame clones and leaves out a portion. This table holds more than 50,000 clones, roughly 84% found once. The starting material was CD4+ or CD8+ T cells sorted from blood, obtained in a trial of the OX40 agonist ivuxolimab. The receptor set was obtained from an adult with an advanced solid tumor such as melanoma, head and neck, liver or kidney cancer.

Here the CDR3 DNA reads TGTGCCAGCAGTCCGGGACAGGGGGCTGGCGAGCAGTACTTC. This sequence encodes CASSPGQGAGEQYF. This chain connects TRBV6-1 to TRBJ2-7, with 12 bases matching TRBD1. Germline V gene lookup returns CDR1 MNHNS and CDR2 SASEGT. CDR3 size: 14 residues. V shed 5 bases, J shed 6 bases, and the junction held 5 bases outside the gene matches.

This chain joins TRBV11-1 and TRBJ1-6; unclear D gene. The CDR3 has 13 amino acids. Per the germline V gene, CDR1 is SGHAT and CDR2 is FQDESV (reference sequence). V shed 6 bases and J shed 9 bases, with 12 bases lying between them. CDR3 residues: CASSQSRGSPLHF. The CDR3 coding sequence is TGTGCCAGCAGTCAATCTCGGGGTTCACCCCTCCACTTT.

The V gene is TRBV6-1, the J gene TRBJ2-7, with D possibly being TRBD1 (6 bases). The length of the CDR3 is 10 residues. Germline V gives CDR1 MNHNS, CDR2 SASEGT. Trimming removed 11 bases at V and 3 bases at J, with 8 bases between. The CDR3 DNA follows: TGTGCCGCGGACAGCTACGAGCAGTACTTC. Protein sequence: CAADSYEQYF.

The V call is TRBV10-3, the J call TRBJ1-6; 7 bases align to TRBD1. The CDR3 contains 12 residues. The J segment lost 10 bases and the V segment lost 10 bases, leaving 7 bases of the junction unmatched. Germline CDR1 is ENHRY and CDR2 is SYGVKD. The CDR3 nucleotides read TGTGCCACCCGACAGGGCAGGTCACCCCTCCACTTT. Its translation is CATRQGRSPLHF.

The chain combines TRBV28 with TRBJ2-5; 10 nucleotides match TRBD1. CDR3 length equals 15 residues. The junction had 8 bases not matched to a gene; V was cut back by 6 bases and J by 4 bases. Germline V CDR1 and CDR2: MDHEN, SYDVKM. Here the CDR3 DNA reads TGTGCCAGCAGCCCGGGACAGGGGTATTTAGAGACCCAGTACTTC. This encodes CASSPGQGYLETQYF. Using reference TRBV28 and TRBJ2-5 for the parts outside the CDR3, the full variable domain is DVKVTQSSRYLVKRTGEKVFLECVQDMDHENMFWYRQDPGLGLRLIYFSYDVKMKEKGDIPEGYSVSREKKERFSLILESASTNQTSMYLCASSPGQGYLETQYFGPGTRLLVL.

This rearrangement joins TRBV7-9 to TRBJ1-5; TRBD1 matches 7 bases. V was clipped by 2 bases and J by 6 bases; unmatched bases: 10. This CDR3 spans 16 amino acids. Germline lookup yields CDR1 SEHNR and CDR2 FQNEAQ (reference sequence). CDR3 in amino acids: CASSLSGGGGLQPQHF. CDR3 DNA: TGTGCCAGCAGCTTAAGCGGGGGAGGGGGCCTTCAGCCCCAGCATTTT.

CDR3 coding DNA: TGCGCCAGCAGCCCCTATGGACTAGGCGGTGAGCTGTTTTTT. This sequence encodes CASSPYGLGGELFF. The rearrangement joins TRBV5-1 to TRBJ2-2; TRBD2 matches at 7 bases. V was pared by 4 bases and J by 11 bases, with 11 bases of the junction left unmatched. Germline lookup yields CDR1 SGHRS and CDR2 YFSETQ. This CDR3 is 14 amino acids long.

V usage is TRBV27 and J usage is TRBJ2-7, with a weak D call TRBD1 (5 bases). V dropped 9 bases and J dropped 2 bases, with 14 bases sitting between them. Germline V gene lookup returns CDR1 MNHEY and CDR2 SMNVEV (reference sequence). The CDR3 spans 13 residues. The CDR3 DNA is TGTGCCAGTCAGGGTCGGGTGACCTACGAGCAGTACTTC. It codes for CASQGRVTYEQYF.

The chain employs TRBV29-1 and TRBJ2-3; tentatively, D is TRBD2 (5 bases). The CDR3 has 14 amino acids. Germline V lookup: CDR1 SQVTM, CDR2 ANQGSEA. Trimming cost V 3 bases and J 0 bases, with 10 bases left between them. The CDR3 here is CSVDGSRSTDTQYF. The CDR3 DNA follows: TGCAGCGTTGATGGGAGCAGGAGCACAGATACGCAGTATTTT.

The chain is built from TRBV10-1 and TRBJ2-1, with TRBD2 matching 9 bases. The CDR3 sequence is 17 residues long. V shed 0 bases, J shed 7 bases, and the junction held 10 bases outside the gene matches. Germline values: CDR1 WNHNN, CDR2 SYGVQD (reference sequence). This CDR3 is CASSESDLRGGLNEQFF. The CDR3, as DNA: TGCGCCAGCAGTGAGTCAGACCTGCGGGGGGGTTTAAATGAGCAGTTCTTC.

This chain links TRBV6-1 with TRBJ2-4; 9 bases are shared with TRBD1. Germline trimming cut 4 bases from V and 7 bases from J; bases unmatched to any gene: 8. Germline CDR1 and CDR2: MNHNS and SASEGT. The CDR3 spans 15 residues. The CDR3 DNA sequence: TGTGCCAGCAGTGCTACAGGGGGCGATCGGAACATTCAGTACTTC. Its translation is CASSATGGDRNIQYF.

The J gene is TRBJ2-1, the V gene TRBV4-1, with D perhaps TRBD1 (6 bases). V dropped 0 bases and J dropped 2 bases, with 14 bases sitting between them. This CDR3 comprises 17 residues. The germline CDR1 and CDR2 sequences are MGHRA and YSYEKL. CDR3 nucleotides: TGCGCCAGCAGCCAAGATCTTGGGGGCCGGACCTACAATGAGCAGTTCTTC. Amino acids: CASSQDLGGRTYNEQFF.

This chain joins TRBV4-2 and TRBJ2-7, with no clear D. This CDR3 comprises 14 residues. Germline lookup yields CDR1 LGHNA and CDR2 YNFKEQ. The V and J ends lost 0 bases and 4 bases respectively, with 10 bases between them. CDR3 bases: TGTGCCAGCAGCCAAGATTCCGGCGGATACGAGCAGTACTTC. This codes for CASSQDSGGYEQYF.

The chain has TRBV28 and TRBJ2-2; D may correspond to TRBD1 or TRBD2 (6 bases each). V lost 2 bases, J lost 5 bases, and 12 bases lay in between. CDR1 is MDHEN and CDR2 is SYDVKM in the germline V gene. The CDR3 is 15 residues long. DNA for the CDR3: TGTGCCAGCAGTTTAGGGGGGCAGGGGACCGGGGAGCTGTTTTTT. Translating gives CASSLGGQGTGELFF.

This clone was seen only a few times. The J gene is TRBJ2-1, the V gene TRBV28, with TRBD2 matching 11 bases. J lost 7 bases, V lost 8 bases, and 10 bases had no gene match. The CDR3 spans 15 residues. CDR1 MDHEN and CDR2 SYDVKM come from the germline V gene. Here the CDR3 reads CASSLGLAGGNEQFF. CDR3 DNA sequence: TGTGCCAGCTCGTTGGGGCTAGCGGGGGGAAATGAGCAGTTCTTC.

The gene calls are TRBV5-1 and TRBJ2-1; D is unclear. The CDR3 extends over 15 amino acids. Per germline, CDR1 SGHRS and CDR2 YFSETQ. Deletions cut 0 bases from V and 7 bases from J, with 14 bases between. CDR3 sequence (DNA): TGCGCCAGCAGCTTGGCGTTGGGCTTCCGAAATGAGCAGTTCTTC. It translates to CASSLALGFRNEQFF.

The chain uses TRBV2 and TRBJ2-7, with 9 bases identical to TRBD1. Trimming cost V 6 bases and J 3 bases; bases outside gene matches: 9. This CDR3 is 15 amino acids long. Germline V gene lookup returns CDR1 SNHLY and CDR2 FYNNEI. Here the CDR3 DNA reads TGTGCCAGCAGGCCAACAGGGGGCATGAACTACGAGCAGTACTTC. It encodes CASRPTGGMNYEQYF.

This chain joins TRBV7-9 and TRBJ2-6; D unresolved. This CDR3 has 15 amino acids. Looked up from germline, CDR1 is SEHNR and CDR2 is FQNEAQ (reference sequence). The V end was cut by 7 bases, the J end by 0 bases, with 10 bases between. CDR3: CASTDWSSGANVLTF. The DNA for the CDR3 is TGTGCCAGCACCGACTGGTCCTCTGGGGCCAACGTCCTGACTTTC.

This clone occurred once. The chain uses TRBV7-9 and TRBJ1-1; D gene unclear. Trimming pared 6 bases from V and 1 base from J, leaving 12 bases between. The CDR3 spans 14 residues. Germline loops: CDR1 SEHNR, CDR2 FQNEAQ (reference sequence). CDR3 nucleotides: TGTGCCAGCAGACCTGGAGGAGGGAACACTGAAGCTTTCTTT. It translates to CASRPGGGNTEAFF.

The chain carries TRBV9 and TRBJ2-5, with D hard to call. The CDR3 has 14 residues. Germline CDR1 and CDR2: SGDLS and YYNGEE. The V end was cut by 2 bases, the J end by 4 bases, with 12 bases between. CDR3 bases: TGTGCCAGCAGCGTTCGGGTATTTCCAGAGACCCAGTACTTC. Translated, it gives CASSVRVFPETQYF.

The rearrangement joins TRBV18 to TRBJ2-5; no reliable D call. Germline V gene sequence: CDR1 KGHSH, CDR2 LQKENI. The CDR3 has 14 residues. V lost 3 bases and J 5 bases, leaving 13 bases between the germline ends. The CDR3 loop reads CASSPSSQGETQYF. The DNA of the CDR3 is TGTGCCAGCTCACCCTCCAGCCAAGGGGAGACCCAGTACTTC.

This sequence joins TRBV7-8 and TRBJ2-2; 12 bases are shared with TRBD2. Germline V CDR1 and CDR2: SGHVS, FQNEAQ. This CDR3 contains 16 residues. Trimming cost V 6 bases and J 6 bases; bases outside gene matches: 8. This chain's CDR3 is CASRTWTSGKSGELFF. The CDR3 nucleotides are TGTGCCAGCAGAACCTGGACTAGCGGGAAATCCGGGGAGCTGTTTTTT.

The chain links TRBV19 to TRBJ2-7; TRBD1 agrees at 10 bases. Germline CDR1 is LNHDA and CDR2 is SQIVND (reference sequence). Trimming removed 5 bases from V and 6 bases from J; junction bases left unmatched: 10. There are 15 residues in the CDR3. CDR3 coding DNA: TGTGCCAGTAGTCCCCGGACAGGGGGATTGTCCGAGCAGTACTTC. Translating it yields CASSPRTGGLSEQYF.

This chain connects TRBV6-1 to TRBJ2-7; a weak D match, TRBD1 (5 bases). This CDR3 comprises 14 residues. The germline V gene encodes CDR1 MNHNS and CDR2 SASEGT. Deletions cut 2 bases from V and 0 bases from J, with 8 bases between. CDR3 protein: CASSERGSSYEQYF. CDR3 coding DNA: TGTGCCAGCAGTGAAAGGGGCAGCTCCTACGAGCAGTACTTC.